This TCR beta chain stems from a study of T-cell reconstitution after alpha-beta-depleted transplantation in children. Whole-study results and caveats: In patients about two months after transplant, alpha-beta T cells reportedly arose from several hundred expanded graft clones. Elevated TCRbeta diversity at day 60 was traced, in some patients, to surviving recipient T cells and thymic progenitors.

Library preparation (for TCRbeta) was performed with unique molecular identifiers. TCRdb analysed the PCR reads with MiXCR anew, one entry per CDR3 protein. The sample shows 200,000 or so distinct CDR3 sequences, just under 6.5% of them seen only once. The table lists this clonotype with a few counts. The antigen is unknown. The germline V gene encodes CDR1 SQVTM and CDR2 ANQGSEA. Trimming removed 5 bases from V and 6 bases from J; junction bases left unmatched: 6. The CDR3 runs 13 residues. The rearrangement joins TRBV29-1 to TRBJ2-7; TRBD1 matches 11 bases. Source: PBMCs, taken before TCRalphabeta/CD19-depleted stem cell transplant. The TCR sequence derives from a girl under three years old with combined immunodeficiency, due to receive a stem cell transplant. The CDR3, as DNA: TGCAGCGTTTTCATCGGGACAGGGGGCGAGCAGTACTTC. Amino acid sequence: CSVFIGTGGEQYF.